Listed here is a single T cell receptor (beta chain). The antigen is not known. The primer mix had 60 Vbeta and 13 Jbeta primers. Libraries were prepared by immunoSEQ multiplex PCR; TCRdb keeps only in-frame clonotypes and omits some of them. The sample yields 99,000 or so clones, roughly four fifths seen once. These data are taken from a study of cytomegalovirus exposure and HLA in healthy donors. Study-level information: A prior analysis found 95 million to 140 million unique TCR beta sequences from 150 million to 200 million T cells. Among the approximately 370 donors who were genotyped, approximately 84% fell in the genetic ancestry cluster that is associated with self-reported Caucasian donors. The study, taken as a whole, reports: What was likely a sequencing artifact was a cluster of highly shared sequence variants. Common viral pathogens seemed to be connected with several of the most significant clusters, according to a later analysis.

The CDR3 runs 15 residues. Germline CDR1 SNHLY, CDR2 FYNNEI. Trimming removed 3 bases from V and 4 bases from J; junction bases left unmatched: 5. Material for sequencing was PBMCs. This clonotype was sampled from a female donor in good health and CMV-seropositive. V is TRBV2 and J is TRBJ2-2, with TRBD2 matching 7 bases. The CDR3 DNA follows: TGTGCCAGCAGTGAGTGGGGAGGGACCACCGGGGAGCTGTTTTTT. As protein: CASSEWGGTTGELFF.